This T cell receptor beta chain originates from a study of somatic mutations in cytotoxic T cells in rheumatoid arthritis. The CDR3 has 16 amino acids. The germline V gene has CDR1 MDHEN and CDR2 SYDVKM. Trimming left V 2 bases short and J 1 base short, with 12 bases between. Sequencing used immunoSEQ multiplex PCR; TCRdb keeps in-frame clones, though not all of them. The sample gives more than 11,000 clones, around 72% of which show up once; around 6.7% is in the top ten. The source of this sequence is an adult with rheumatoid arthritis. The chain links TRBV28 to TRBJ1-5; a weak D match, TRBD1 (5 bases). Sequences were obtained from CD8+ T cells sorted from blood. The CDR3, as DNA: TGTGCCAGCAGTTTAAGTAGGAGGGGAAGCAATCAGCCCCAGCATTTT. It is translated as CASSLSRRGSNQPQHF.